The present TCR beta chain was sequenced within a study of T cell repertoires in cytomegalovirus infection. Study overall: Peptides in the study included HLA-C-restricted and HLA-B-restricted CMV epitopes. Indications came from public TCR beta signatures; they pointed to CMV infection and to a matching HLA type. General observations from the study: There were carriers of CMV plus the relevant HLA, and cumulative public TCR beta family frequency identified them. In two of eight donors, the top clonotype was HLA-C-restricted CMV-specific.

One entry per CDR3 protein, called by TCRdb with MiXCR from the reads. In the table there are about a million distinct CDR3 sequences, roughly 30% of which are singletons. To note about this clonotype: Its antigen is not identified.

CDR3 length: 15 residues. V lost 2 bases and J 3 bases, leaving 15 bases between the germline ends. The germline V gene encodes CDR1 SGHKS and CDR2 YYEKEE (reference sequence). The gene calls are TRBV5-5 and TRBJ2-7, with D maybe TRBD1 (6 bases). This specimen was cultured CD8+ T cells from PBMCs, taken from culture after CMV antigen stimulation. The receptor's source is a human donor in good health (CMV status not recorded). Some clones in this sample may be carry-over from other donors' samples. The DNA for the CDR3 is TGTGCCAGCAGCTTAGGGGAGTTAGGGGGCTACGAGCAGTACGTC. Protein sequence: CASSLGELGGYEQYV.